The rows below give T cell receptor beta chains drawn from one sample of a study of blood T cell repertoires in COVID-19. Clones were read by immunoSEQ multiplex PCR, and TCRdb kept only the in-frame ones, dropping some. The sample holds 81,000 or so clones, 75% to 85% seen once. Sequenced: peripheral blood. The source of these receptors is a human donor in a cohort sampled during active COVID-19. Each CDR3 is given with its conserved first and last residue. Each record gives: clone size, V gene, D gene, J gene, CDR3 protein, CDR3 DNA. D genes are given only for firm matches. The listing skips clone size in some rows; elsewhere it reads once, few, many or a size class.

abundance: .; v_gene: TRBV5-6; d_gene: .; j_gene: TRBJ1-4; CDR3aa: CASKRERLTNEKLFF; CDR3nt: TGTGCCAGCAAGAGGGAGAGATTGACTAATGAAAAACTGTTTTTT
abundance: .; v_gene: TRBV15; d_gene: TRBD1; j_gene: TRBJ2-1; CDR3aa: CATSVYRGQSSYNEQFF; CDR3nt: TGTGCCACCAGCGTCTACAGGGGGCAGAGCTCCTACAATGAGCAGTTCTTC
abundance: .; v_gene: TRBV29-1; d_gene: TRBD1; j_gene: TRBJ1-1; CDR3aa: CSVALGQGETEAFF; CDR3nt: TGCAGCGTAGCCCTTGGACAGGGAGAGACTGAAGCTTTCTTT
abundance: .; v_gene: TRBV18; d_gene: TRBD2; j_gene: TRBJ2-1; CDR3aa: CASSPIGGAAYNEQFF; CDR3nt: TGTGCCAGCTCACCTATCGGGGGGGCCGCCTACAATGAGCAGTTCTTC
abundance: few; v_gene: TRBV12-3/TRBV12-4; d_gene: .; j_gene: TRBJ1-1; CDR3aa: CASSFNRNTEAFF; CDR3nt: TGTGCCAGCAGTTTCAACAGGAACACTGAAGCTTTCTTT
abundance: few; v_gene: TRBV12-3/TRBV12-4; d_gene: .; j_gene: TRBJ2-5; CDR3aa: CASSPGETQYF; CDR3nt: TGTGCCAGCAGCCCGGGGGAGACCCAGTACTTC
abundance: .; v_gene: TRBV6-5; d_gene: TRBD1; j_gene: TRBJ1-1; CDR3aa: CASSYSGQHTEAFF; CDR3nt: TGTGCCAGCAGTTACTCGGGACAGCACACTGAAGCTTTCTTT
abundance: .; v_gene: TRBV6-4; d_gene: .; j_gene: TRBJ1-4; CDR3aa: CASSDWKDRTHNEKLFF; CDR3nt: TGTGCCAGCAGTGACTGGAAGGACAGAACACATAATGAAAAACTGTTTTTT
abundance: .; v_gene: TRBV27; d_gene: TRBD2; j_gene: TRBJ2-3; CDR3aa: CASSLSTWGGGGTDTQYF; CDR3nt: TGTGCCAGCAGTTTATCCACTTGGGGGGGAGGTGGCACAGATACGCAGTATTTT
abundance: .; v_gene: TRBV18; d_gene: .; j_gene: TRBJ1-3; CDR3aa: CASSESGYSGNTIYF; CDR3nt: TGTGCCAGCTCGGAGTCAGGGTACTCTGGAAACACCATATATTTT
abundance: .; v_gene: TRBV6-6; d_gene: .; j_gene: TRBJ1-1; CDR3aa: CASSYSGVTEAFF; CDR3nt: TGTGCCAGCAGTTACTCGGGAGTAACTGAAGCTTTCTTT
abundance: .; v_gene: TRBV27; d_gene: TRBD1; j_gene: TRBJ1-2; CDR3aa: CASSQTGTGVGGYTF; CDR3nt: TGTGCCAGCAGCCAAACAGGGACAGGGGTTGGTGGCTACACCTTC
abundance: .; v_gene: TRBV7-8; d_gene: .; j_gene: TRBJ1-2; CDR3aa: CASSPNRAAGYTF; CDR3nt: TGTGCCAGCAGCCCCAACAGGGCGGCTGGCTACACCTTC
abundance: .; v_gene: TRBV4-3; d_gene: TRBD1; j_gene: TRBJ1-2; CDR3aa: CASSQEMTGGYGYTF; CDR3nt: TGCGCCAGCAGCCAGGAGATGACAGGGGGCTATGGCTACACCTTC
abundance: few; v_gene: TRBV7-9; d_gene: TRBD1; j_gene: TRBJ1-3; CDR3aa: CASSSMHRDRAGNTIYF; CDR3nt: TGTGCCAGCAGCTCCATGCACCGGGACAGGGCTGGAAACACCATATATTTT
abundance: once; v_gene: TRBV12-5; d_gene: .; j_gene: TRBJ1-1; CDR3aa: CASGLSGAAASEAFF; CDR3nt: TGTGCTAGTGGTTTATCTGGGGCGGCCGCGTCTGAAGCTTTCTTT
abundance: .; v_gene: TRBV7-8; d_gene: TRBD2; j_gene: TRBJ2-3; CDR3aa: CASSRAWTSATSTDTQYF; CDR3nt: TGTGCCAGCAGCCGAGCCTGGACTAGCGCCACTAGCACAGATACGCAGTATTTT
abundance: .; v_gene: TRBV28; d_gene: TRBD1; j_gene: TRBJ1-6; CDR3aa: CASRLQGAESPLHF; CDR3nt: TGTGCCAGCAGGCTGCAGGGGGCGGAATCACCCCTCCACTTT